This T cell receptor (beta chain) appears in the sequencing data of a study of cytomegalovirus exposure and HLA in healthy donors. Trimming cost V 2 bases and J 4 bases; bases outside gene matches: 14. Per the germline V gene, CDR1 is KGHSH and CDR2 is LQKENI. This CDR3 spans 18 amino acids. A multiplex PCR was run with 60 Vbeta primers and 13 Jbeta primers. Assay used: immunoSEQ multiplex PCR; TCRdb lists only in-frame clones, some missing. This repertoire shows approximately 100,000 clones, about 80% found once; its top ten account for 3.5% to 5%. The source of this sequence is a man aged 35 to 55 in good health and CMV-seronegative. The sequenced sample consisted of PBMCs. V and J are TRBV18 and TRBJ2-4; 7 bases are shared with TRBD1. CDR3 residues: CASSPGRGGTGPKNIQYF. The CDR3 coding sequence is TGTGCCAGCTCACCAGGGAGAGGGGGCACCGGACCTAAAAACATTCAGTACTTC.